Below are 6 T cell receptor beta chains sequenced from a single sample in a study of cytomegalovirus exposure and HLA in healthy donors. The PCR was carried out with 60 Vbeta primers and 13 Jbeta primers. TCRdb's table, derived via immunoSEQ multiplex PCR, lists solely in-frame clones and lacks some. The sample has 95,000 to 150,000 clones; roughly 80% are singletons. The sequencing sample was made of PBMCs. The receptors derive from a man aged 25 to 40 in good health and CMV-seronegative.

J is TRBJ1-1 and V is TRBV20-1, with 8 bases identical to TRBD1. Germline V gene data show CDR1 as DFQATT and CDR2 as SNEGSKA (reference sequence). The CDR3 spans 11 residues. After removal of 4 bases from V and 8 bases from J, the junction contained 3 bases not matched to a gene. CDR3 coding DNA: TGCAGTGCTACCAGGACAGGGGAAGCTTTCTTT. Translation gives CSATRTGEAFF.

This chain connects TRBV25-1 to TRBJ1-2; 8 nucleotides align to TRBD1. The V gene's germline CDR1 is MGHDK and CDR2 SYGVNS. With V trimmed by 6 bases and J by 3 bases, 3 bases remained unmatched. The length of the CDR3 is 13 residues. The CDR3 sequence: CASSTTGDYGYTF. In DNA, the CDR3 is TGTGCCAGCAGCACGACAGGGGACTATGGCTACACCTTC.

The V gene is TRBV7-7, the J gene TRBJ1-5, with 7 bases identical to TRBD1. The CDR3 sequence is 17 residues long. Germline loops: CDR1 SSHAT, CDR2 FNYEAQ (reference sequence). The junction had 6 bases not matched to a gene; V was cut back by 1 base and J by 0 bases. The CDR3 loop reads CASSLVQGRYSNQPQHF. In DNA, the CDR3 is TGTGCCAGCAGCTTAGTACAGGGGCGATATAGCAATCAGCCCCAGCATTTT.

The rearrangement joins TRBV29-1 to TRBJ2-6; 11 nucleotides agree with TRBD1. This CDR3 region has 15 residues. V trimming: 7 bases; J trimming: 4 bases; junction bases outside the gene matches: 6. Germline CDR1 SQVTM, CDR2 ANQGSEA. CDR3: CSAGQGAGGANVLTF. DNA for the CDR3: TGCAGCGCTGGACAGGGGGCAGGAGGGGCCAACGTCCTGACTTTC.

The CDR3 bases are TGCAGCGTACCCGGGAGGCTCTATGGCTACACCTTC. It codes for CSVPGRLYGYTF. The chain links TRBV29-1 to TRBJ1-2; D unclear. The CDR3 has 12 residues. CDR1 SQVTM and CDR2 ANQGSEA come from the germline V gene. The V and J ends lost 6 bases and 4 bases respectively, with 12 bases between them.

The chain uses TRBV18 and TRBJ2-7; possible D gene TRBD1, 6 bases. Trimming took 6 bases from V and 0 from J, leaving 12 bases between them. CDR1 is KGHSH and CDR2 is LQKENI in the germline V gene. CDR3 size: 14 residues. CDR3 sequence reads: CASSTGSSSYEQYF. The DNA for the CDR3 is TGTGCCAGCTCGACAGGTTCCTCCTCCTACGAGCAGTACTTC.